This T cell receptor (beta chain) was recovered during a study of shared clonotypes between healthy human individuals. Generated by immunoSEQ multiplex PCR, the TCRdb table keeps only in-frame clones and is missing some. This table has over 1.4 million clones, over 95% appearing once. Germline V lookup: CDR1 WSHSY, CDR2 SAAADI. The V and J ends lost 2 bases and 8 bases, in that order; junction bases with no gene match: 6. This CDR3 has 15 amino acids. The receptor was derived from a man aged 25 to 45 in good health. This chain connects TRBV10-2 to TRBJ2-1; 10 bases agree with TRBD2. Sequencing was performed on naive CD4+ T cells sorted from blood. The subset denotes: CD45RA+ positively selected. The DNA of the CDR3 is TGCGCCAGCAGTGAGAGGACTAGCGGCGTCCATGAGCAGTTCTTC. This encodes CASSERTSGVHEQFF.